What follows are 4 T cell receptor beta chains derived from one specimen sequenced in a study of CD8 T cells in ankylosing spondylitis. These receptors have no identified antigens. MiXCR, run by TCRdb on the 5' RACE reads, gives a single entry per CDR3 protein. The data hold 350,000 or so distinct CDR3 sequences, with less than 9.5% observed a single time. General observations from the study: It appeared that ankylosing spondylitis blood was characterized by a TCR beta motif of under ten highly homologous variants.

Material: blood, either unsorted or a sorted T cell fraction (not recorded which). The receptors were gathered from a male donor with ankylosing spondylitis.

This clonotype was recorded a few times. This chain links TRBV7-3 with TRBJ2-7; a possible D gene is TRBD2 (6 bases). The germline V gene encodes CDR1 SGHTA and CDR2 FQGTGA. There are 14 residues in the CDR3. The V gene lost 5 bases and the J gene lost 3 bases, with 14 bases spanning the gap. CDR3 in DNA: TGTGCCAGCAGCCCCCACGCGGGACGCTACGAGCAGTACTTC. Its protein is CASSPHAGRYEQYF.

This clonotype occurred many times. This chain uses TRBV25-1 with TRBJ2-5; D gene uncertain. V dropped 3 bases and J dropped 3 bases, with 14 bases sitting between them. CDR1 MGHDK and CDR2 SYGVNS come from the germline V gene. The CDR3 extends over 15 amino acids. CDR3 coding DNA: TGTGCCAGCAGTGATCTCGACCGAACCGAAGAGACCCAGTACTTC. As protein: CASSDLDRTEETQYF.

At least ten counts were recorded for this clonotype. V and J are TRBV7-2 and TRBJ2-7; D call uncertain. CDR1 is SGHTA and CDR2 is FQGNSA in the germline V gene. This CDR3 is 16 amino acids long. V lost 4 bases and J 0 bases, leaving 16 bases between the germline ends. DNA of the CDR3: TGTGCCAGCAGCTCCCTCAGGATGCGACCCTCCTACGAGCAGTACTTC. It is translated as CASSSLRMRPSYEQYF.

The CDR3 bases are TGCGCCAGCAGCTTGGACACAAGTAGGGTGGCAACTAATGAAAAACTGTTTTTT. This encodes CASSLDTSRVATNEKLFF. The genes are TRBV5-1 and TRBJ1-4; no definite D call. CDR1 and CDR2 (germline): SGHRS, YFSETQ. The CDR3 has 18 residues. V gave up 0 bases and J gave up 0 bases, with 15 bases separating them. The full variable domain, in which reference TRBV5-1 and TRBJ1-4 provide the parts outside the CDR3, is KAGVTQTPRYLIKTRGQQVTLSCSPISGHRSVSWYQQTPGQGLQFLFEYFSETQRNKGNFPGRFSGRQFSNSRSEMNVSTLELGDSALYLCASSLDTSRVATNEKLFFGSGTQLSVL.